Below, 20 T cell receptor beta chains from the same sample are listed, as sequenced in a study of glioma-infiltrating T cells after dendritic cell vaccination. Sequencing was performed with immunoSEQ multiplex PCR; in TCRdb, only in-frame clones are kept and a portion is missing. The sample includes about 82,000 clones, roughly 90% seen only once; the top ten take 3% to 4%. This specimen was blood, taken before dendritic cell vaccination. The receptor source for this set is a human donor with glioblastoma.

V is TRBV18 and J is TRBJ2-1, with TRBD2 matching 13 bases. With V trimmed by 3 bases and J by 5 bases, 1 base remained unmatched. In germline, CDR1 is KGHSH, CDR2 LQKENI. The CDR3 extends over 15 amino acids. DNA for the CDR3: TGTGCCAGCTCACCGGGACTAGCGGGACACAATGAGCAGTTCTTC. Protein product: CASSPGLAGHNEQFF.

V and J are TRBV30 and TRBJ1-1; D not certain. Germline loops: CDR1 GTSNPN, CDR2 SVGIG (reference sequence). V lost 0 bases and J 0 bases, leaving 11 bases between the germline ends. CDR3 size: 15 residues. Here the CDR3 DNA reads TGTGCCTGGAGTGTGCGCGGGGTGATGAACACTGAAGCTTTCTTT. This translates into CAWSVRGVMNTEAFF.

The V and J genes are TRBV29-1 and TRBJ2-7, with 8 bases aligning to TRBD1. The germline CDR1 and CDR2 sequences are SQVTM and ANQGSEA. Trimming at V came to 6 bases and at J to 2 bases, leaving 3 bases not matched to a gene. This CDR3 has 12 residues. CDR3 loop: CSVAGGPYEQYF. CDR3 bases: TGCAGCGTCGCAGGGGGCCCCTACGAGCAGTACTTC.

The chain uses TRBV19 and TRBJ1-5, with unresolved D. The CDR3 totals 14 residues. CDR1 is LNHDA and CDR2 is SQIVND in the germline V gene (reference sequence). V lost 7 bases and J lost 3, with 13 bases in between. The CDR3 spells CASTVTFPNQPQHF. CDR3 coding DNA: TGTGCCAGTACCGTGACTTTCCCCAATCAGCCCCAGCATTTT.

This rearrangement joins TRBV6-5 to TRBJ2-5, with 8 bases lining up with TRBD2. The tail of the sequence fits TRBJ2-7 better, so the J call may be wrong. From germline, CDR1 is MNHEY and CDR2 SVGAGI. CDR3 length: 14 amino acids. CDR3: CASSFQRERDEQYF. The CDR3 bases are TGTGCCAGCAGTTTCCAGCGGGAGCGAGACGAGCAGTACTTC.

The DNA of the CDR3 is TGTGCCAGCAGTTTGCGGGAAGTGGGAACTGAAGCTTTCTTT. Translated: CASSLREVGTEAFF. The chain links TRBV6-6 to TRBJ1-1; D unclear. V gave up 4 bases and J gave up 5 bases, with 14 bases separating them. Germline assignment: CDR1 MNHNY and CDR2 SVGAGI (reference sequence). This CDR3 is 14 amino acids long.

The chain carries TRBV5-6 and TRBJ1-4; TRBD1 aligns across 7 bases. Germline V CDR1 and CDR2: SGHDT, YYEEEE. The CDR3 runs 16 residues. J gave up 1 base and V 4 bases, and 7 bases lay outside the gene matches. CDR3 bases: TGTGCCAGCAGCCCCAAGGGGGCACTAACTAATGAAAAACTGTTTTTT. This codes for CASSPKGALTNEKLFF.

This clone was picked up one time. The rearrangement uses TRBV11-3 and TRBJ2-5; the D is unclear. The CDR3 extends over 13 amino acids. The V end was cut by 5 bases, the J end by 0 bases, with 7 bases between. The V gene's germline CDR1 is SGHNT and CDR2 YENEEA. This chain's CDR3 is CASSLTYQETQYF. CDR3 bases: TGTGCCAGCAGCCTAACTTACCAAGAGACCCAGTACTTC.

In nucleotides, the CDR3 is TGTGCCAGCAGCCCGAGTCCCGGGACAGGGATGTACGAGCAGTACTTC. Residues: CASSPSPGTGMYEQYF. The chain employs TRBV7-8 and TRBJ2-7; TRBD1 agrees at 9 bases. There are 16 residues in the CDR3. The germline V gene has CDR1 SGHVS and CDR2 FQNEAQ. The junction had 12 bases not matched to a gene; V was cut back by 5 bases and J by 4 bases.

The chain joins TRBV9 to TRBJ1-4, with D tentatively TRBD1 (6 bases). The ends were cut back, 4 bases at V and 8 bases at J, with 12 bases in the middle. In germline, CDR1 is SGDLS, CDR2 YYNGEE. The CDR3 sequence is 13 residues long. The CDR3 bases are TGTGCCAGCAGCATAACCCAGGGGGAAAAACTGTTTTTT. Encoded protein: CASSITQGEKLFF.

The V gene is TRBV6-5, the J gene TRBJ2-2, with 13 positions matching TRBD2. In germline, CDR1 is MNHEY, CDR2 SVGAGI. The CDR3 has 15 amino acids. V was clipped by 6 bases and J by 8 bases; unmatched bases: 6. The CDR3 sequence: CASSRGLAGVGELFF. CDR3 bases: TGTGCCAGCAGCCGAGGACTAGCGGGGGTAGGGGAGCTGTTTTTT.

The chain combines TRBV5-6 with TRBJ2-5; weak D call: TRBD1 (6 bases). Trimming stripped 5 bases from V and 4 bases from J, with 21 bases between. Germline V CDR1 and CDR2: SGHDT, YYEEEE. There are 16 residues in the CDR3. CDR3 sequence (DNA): TGTGCCAGCAGTTCCGAACAGGGTGGGACGTCAGAGACCCAGTACTTC. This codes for CASSSEQGGTSETQYF.

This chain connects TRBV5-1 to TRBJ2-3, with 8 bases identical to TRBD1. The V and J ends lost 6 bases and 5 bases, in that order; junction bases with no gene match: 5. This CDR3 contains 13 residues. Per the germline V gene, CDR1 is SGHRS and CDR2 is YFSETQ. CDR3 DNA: TGCGCCAGCACACAGGGGGACGGAGATACGCAGTATTTT. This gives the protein CASTQGDGDTQYF. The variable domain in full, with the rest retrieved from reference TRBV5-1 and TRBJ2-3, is KAGVTQTPRYLIKTRGQQVTLSCSPISGHRSVSWYQQTPGQGLQFLFEYFSETQRNKGNFPGRFSGRQFSNSRSEMNVSTLELGDSALYLCASTQGDGDTQYFGPGTRLTVL.

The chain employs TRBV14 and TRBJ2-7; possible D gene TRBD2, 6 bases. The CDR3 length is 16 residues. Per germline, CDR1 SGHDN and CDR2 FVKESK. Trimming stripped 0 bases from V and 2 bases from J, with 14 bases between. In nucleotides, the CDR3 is TGTGCCAGCAGCCAAGATTGGGGGGTAGGGCCCTACGAGCAGTACTTC. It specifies CASSQDWGVGPYEQYF.

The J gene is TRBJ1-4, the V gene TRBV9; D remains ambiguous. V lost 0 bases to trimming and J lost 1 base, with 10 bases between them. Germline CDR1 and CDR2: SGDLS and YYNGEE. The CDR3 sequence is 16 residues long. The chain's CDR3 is CASSVGPLRTNEKLFF. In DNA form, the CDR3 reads TGTGCCAGCAGCGTAGGTCCCCTGCGAACTAATGAAAAACTGTTTTTT.

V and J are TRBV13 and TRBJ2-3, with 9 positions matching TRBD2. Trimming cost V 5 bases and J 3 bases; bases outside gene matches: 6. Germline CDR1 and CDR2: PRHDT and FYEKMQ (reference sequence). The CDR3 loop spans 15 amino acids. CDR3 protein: CASSPWLAGTDTQYF. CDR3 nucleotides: TGTGCCAGCAGCCCTTGGCTAGCGGGAACAGATACGCAGTATTTT. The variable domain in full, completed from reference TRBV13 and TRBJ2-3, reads AAGVIQSPRHLIKEKRETATLKCYPIPRHDTVYWYQQGPGQDPQFLISFYEKMQSDKGSIPDRFSAQQFSDYHSELNMSSLELGDSALYFCASSPWLAGTDTQYFGPGTRLTVL.

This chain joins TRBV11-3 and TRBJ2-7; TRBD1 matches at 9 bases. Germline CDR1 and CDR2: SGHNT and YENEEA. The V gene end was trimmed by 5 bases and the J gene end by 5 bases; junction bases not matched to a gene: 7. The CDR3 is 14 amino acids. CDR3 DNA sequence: TGTGCCAGCAGCCAGATACAGGGGGCTGACGAGCAGTACTTC. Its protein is CASSQIQGADEQYF.

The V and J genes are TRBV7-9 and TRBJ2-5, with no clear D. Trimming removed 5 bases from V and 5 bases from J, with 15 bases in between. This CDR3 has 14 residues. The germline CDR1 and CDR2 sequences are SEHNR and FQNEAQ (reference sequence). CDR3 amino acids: CASSPSIGQETQYF. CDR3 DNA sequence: TGTGCCAGCAGCCCGTCGATTGGTCAGGAGACCCAGTACTTC. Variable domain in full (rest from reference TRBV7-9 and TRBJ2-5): DTGVSQNPRHKITKRGQNVTFRCDPISEHNRLYWYRQTLGQGPEFLTYFQNEAQLEKSRLLSDRFSAERPKGSFSTLEIQRTEQGDSAMYLCASSPSIGQETQYFGPGTRLLVL.

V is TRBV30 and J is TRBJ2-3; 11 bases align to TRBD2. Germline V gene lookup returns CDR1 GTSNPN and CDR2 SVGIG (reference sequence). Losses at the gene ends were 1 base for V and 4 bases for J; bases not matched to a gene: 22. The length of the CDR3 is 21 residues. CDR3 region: CAWSGFKHAPSGTSGSDTQYF. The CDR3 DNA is TGTGCCTGGAGTGGGTTCAAGCATGCTCCTTCCGGGACTAGCGGATCAGATACGCAGTATTTT.

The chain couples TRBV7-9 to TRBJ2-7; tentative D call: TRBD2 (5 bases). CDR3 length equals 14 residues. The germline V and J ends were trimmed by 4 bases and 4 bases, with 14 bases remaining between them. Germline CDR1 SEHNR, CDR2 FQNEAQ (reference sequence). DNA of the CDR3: TGTGCCAGCAGCTCCTCCGGGAACCTTTACGAGCAGTACTTC. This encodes CASSSSGNLYEQYF.